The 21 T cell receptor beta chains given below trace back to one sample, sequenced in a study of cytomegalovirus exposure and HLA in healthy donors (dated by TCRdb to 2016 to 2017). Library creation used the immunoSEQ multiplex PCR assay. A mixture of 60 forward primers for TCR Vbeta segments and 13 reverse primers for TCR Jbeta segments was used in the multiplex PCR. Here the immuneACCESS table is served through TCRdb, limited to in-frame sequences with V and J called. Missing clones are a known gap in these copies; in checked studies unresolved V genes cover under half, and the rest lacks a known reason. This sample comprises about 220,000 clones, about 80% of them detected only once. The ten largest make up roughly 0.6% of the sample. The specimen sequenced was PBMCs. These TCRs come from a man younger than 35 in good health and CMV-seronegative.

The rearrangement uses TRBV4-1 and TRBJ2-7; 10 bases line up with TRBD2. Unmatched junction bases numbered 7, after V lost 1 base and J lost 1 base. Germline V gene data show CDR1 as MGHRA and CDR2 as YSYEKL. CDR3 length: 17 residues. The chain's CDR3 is CASSQGGLAGVSYEQYF. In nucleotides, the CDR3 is TGCGCCAGCAGCCAAGGGGGGCTAGCGGGAGTATCCTACGAGCAGTACTTC.

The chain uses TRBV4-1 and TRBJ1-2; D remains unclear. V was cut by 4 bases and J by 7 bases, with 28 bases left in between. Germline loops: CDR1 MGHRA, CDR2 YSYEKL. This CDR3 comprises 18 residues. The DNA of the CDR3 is TGCGCCAGCAGCCCGAGGCGGGGTAGTTCGGCGGAGGCCGGTGGCTACACCTTC. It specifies CASSPRRGSSAEAGGYTF.

CDR3 loop: CASSPRLYSYEQYF. DNA for the CDR3: TGTGCCAGCAGTCCTCGACTCTACTCCTACGAGCAGTACTTC. This chain connects TRBV6-1 to TRBJ2-7, with unresolved D. This CDR3 is 14 amino acids long. Looked up from germline, CDR1 is MNHNS and CDR2 is SASEGT. The V end lost 5 bases, the J end lost 0 bases, and 11 bases lay between the germline ends.

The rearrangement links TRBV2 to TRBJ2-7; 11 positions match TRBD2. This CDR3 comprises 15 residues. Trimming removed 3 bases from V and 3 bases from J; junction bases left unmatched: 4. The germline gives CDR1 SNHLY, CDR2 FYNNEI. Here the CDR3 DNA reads TGTGCCAGCAGTGAGGGACTAGCGGTTAACTACGAGCAGTACTTC. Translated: CASSEGLAVNYEQYF.

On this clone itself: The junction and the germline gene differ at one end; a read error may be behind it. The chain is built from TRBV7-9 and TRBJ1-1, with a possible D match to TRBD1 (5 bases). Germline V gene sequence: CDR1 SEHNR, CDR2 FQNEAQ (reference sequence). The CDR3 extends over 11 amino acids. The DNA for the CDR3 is TGTTCCAGCAGCTCGGGACTTGAAGCTTTCTTT. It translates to CSSSSGLEAFF.

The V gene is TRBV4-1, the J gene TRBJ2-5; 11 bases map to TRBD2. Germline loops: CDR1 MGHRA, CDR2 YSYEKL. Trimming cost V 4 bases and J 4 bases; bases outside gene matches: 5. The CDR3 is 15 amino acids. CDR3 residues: CASSRGLAVRETQYF. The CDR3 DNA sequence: TGCGCCAGCAGCCGGGGACTAGCGGTGAGAGAGACCCAGTACTTC.

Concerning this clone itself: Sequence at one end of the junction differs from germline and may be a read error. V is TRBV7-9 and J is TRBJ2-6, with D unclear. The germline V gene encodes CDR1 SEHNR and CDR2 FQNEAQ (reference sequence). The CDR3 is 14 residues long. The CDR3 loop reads CSSSLGSGANVLTF. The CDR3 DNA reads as TGTTCCAGCAGCTTAGGTTCAGGGGCCAACGTCCTGACTTTC.

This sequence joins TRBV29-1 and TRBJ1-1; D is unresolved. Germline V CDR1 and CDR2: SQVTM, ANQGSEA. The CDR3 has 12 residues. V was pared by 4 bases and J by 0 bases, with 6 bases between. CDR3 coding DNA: TGCAGCGTTGGCGGGCTGAACACTGAAGCTTTCTTT. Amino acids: CSVGGLNTEAFF.

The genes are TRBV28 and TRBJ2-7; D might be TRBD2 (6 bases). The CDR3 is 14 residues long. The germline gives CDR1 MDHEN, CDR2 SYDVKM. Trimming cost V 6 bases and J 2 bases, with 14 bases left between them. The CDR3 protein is CASSDGTQTYEQYF. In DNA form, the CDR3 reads TGTGCCAGCAGCGACGGGACTCAGACCTACGAGCAGTACTTC.

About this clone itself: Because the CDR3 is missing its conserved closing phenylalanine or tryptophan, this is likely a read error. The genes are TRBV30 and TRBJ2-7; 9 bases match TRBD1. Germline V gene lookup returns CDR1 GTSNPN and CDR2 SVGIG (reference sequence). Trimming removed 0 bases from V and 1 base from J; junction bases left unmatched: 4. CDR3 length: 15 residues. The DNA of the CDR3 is TGTGCCTGGAGTGTTGGGACAGGGATTTCCTACGAGCAGTACCTC. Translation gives CAWSVGTGISYEQYL.

The CDR3 sequence: CASSSGQSVFYGYTF. The CDR3 DNA reads as TGCGCCAGCAGCTCTGGACAGTCGGTTTTCTATGGCTACACCTTC. The chain is built from TRBV5-1 and TRBJ1-2; possible D gene TRBD1, 6 bases. V was cut by 3 bases and J by 4 bases, with 16 bases left in between. Per germline, CDR1 SGHRS and CDR2 YFSETQ. This CDR3 region has 15 residues. Variable domain in full (rest from reference TRBV5-1 and TRBJ1-2): KAGVTQTPRYLIKTRGQQVTLSCSPISGHRSVSWYQQTPGQGLQFLFEYFSETQRNKGNFPGRFSGRQFSNSRSEMNVSTLELGDSALYLCASSSGQSVFYGYTFGSGTRLTVV.

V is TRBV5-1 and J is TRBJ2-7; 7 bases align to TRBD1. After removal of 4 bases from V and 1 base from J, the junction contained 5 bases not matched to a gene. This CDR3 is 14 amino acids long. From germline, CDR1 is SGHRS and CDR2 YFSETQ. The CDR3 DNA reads TGCGCCAGCAGCCCGGGACAGCCTTCCTACGAGCAGTACTTC. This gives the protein CASSPGQPSYEQYF.

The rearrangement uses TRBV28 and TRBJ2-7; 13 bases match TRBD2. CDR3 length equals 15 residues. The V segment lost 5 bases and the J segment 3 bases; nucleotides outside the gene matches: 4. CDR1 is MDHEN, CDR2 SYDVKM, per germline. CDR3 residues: CASSRGTSGDYEQYF. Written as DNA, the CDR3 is TGTGCCAGCAGTCGGGGGACTAGCGGGGACTACGAGCAGTACTTC.

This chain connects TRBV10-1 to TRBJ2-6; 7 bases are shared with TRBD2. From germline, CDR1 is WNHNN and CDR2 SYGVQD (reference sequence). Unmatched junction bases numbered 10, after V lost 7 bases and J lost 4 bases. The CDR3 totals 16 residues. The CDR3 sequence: CASTMVAGAGANVLTF. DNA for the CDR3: TGCGCCAGCACCATGGTGGCGGGAGCCGGGGCCAACGTCCTGACTTTC.

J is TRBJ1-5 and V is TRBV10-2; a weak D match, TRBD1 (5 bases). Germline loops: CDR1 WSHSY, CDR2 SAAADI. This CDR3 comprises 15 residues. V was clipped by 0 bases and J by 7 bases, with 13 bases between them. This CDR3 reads CASSESPPGLQPQHF. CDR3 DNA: TGCGCCAGCAGTGAGTCTCCACCAGGGTTACAGCCCCAGCATTTT.

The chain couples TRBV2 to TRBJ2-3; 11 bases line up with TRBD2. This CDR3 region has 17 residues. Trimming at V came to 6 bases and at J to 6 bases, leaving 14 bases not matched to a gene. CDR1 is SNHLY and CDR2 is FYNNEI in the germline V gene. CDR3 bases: TGTGCCAGCAGGAGATTCGTAGCGGGAGGGCCGGTGGATACGCAGTATTTT. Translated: CASRRFVAGGPVDTQYF.

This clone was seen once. The CDR3 sequence: CASSLLGALTNTEAFF. CDR3 coding DNA: TGTGCCAGCAGTTTGCTGGGGGCATTAACGAACACTGAAGCTTTCTTT. V and J are TRBV28 and TRBJ1-1; D might be TRBD1 (6 bases). V lost 3 bases, J lost 1 base, and 15 bases lay in between. From germline, CDR1 is MDHEN and CDR2 SYDVKM. The CDR3 has 16 amino acids.

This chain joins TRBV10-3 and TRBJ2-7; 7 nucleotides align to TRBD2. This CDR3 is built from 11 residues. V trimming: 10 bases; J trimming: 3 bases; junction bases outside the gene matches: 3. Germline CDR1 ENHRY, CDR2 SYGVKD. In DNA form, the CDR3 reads TGTGCCACCGGACTAGGCTACGAGCAGTACTTC. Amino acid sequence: CATGLGYEQYF.

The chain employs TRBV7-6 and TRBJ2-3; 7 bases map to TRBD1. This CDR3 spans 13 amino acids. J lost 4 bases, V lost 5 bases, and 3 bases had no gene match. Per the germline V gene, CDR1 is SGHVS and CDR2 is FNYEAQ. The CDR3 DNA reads TGTGCCAGCAGCCGACAGGGAGCAGATACGCAGTATTTT. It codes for CASSRQGADTQYF.

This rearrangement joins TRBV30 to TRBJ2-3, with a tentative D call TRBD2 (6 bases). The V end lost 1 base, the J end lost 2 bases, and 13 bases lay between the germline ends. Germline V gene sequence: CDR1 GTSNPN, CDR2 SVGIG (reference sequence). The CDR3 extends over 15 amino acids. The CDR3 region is CAWSAAGPHTDTQYF. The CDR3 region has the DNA TGTGCCTGGAGTGCGGCGGGACCTCACACAGATACGCAGTATTTT.

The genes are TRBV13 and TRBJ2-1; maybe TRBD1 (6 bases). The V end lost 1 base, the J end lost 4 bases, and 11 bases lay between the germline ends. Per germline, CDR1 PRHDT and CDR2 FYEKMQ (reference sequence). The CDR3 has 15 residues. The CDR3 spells CASSLDRVEYNEQFF. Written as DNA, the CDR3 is TGTGCCAGCAGCTTAGACAGGGTGGAATACAATGAGCAGTTCTTC.